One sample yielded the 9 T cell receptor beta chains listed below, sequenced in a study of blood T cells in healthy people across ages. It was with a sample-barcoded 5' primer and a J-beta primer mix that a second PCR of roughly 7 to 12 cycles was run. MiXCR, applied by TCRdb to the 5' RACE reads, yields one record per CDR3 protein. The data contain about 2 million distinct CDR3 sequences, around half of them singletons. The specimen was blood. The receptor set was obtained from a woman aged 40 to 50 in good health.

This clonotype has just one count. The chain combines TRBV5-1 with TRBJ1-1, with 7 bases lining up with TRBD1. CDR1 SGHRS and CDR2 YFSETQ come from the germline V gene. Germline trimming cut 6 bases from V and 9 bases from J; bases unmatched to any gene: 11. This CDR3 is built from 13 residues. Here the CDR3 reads CASIGQAGSKAFF. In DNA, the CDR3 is TGCGCCAGCATCGGACAGGCCGGGAGTAAAGCTTTCTTT.

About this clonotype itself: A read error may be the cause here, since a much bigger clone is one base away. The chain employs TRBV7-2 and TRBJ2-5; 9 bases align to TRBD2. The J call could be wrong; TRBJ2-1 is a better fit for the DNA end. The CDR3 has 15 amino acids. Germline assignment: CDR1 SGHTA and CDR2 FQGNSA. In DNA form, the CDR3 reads TGTGCCAGCAGCGTGAGTCTAGCGGGACAAGAGACCCAGTTCTTC. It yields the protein CASSVSLAGQETQFF.

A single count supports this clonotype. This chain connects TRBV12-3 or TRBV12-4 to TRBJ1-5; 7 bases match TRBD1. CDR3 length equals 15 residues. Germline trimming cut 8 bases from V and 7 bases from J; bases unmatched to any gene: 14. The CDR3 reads CASVRGTVRHQPQHF. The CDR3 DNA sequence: TGTGCCAGCGTAAGGGGGACAGTCCGTCACCAGCCCCAGCATTTT.

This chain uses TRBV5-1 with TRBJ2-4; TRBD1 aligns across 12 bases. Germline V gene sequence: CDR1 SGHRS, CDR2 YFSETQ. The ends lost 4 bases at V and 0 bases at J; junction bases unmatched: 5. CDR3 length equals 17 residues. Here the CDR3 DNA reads TGCGCCAGCAGCCTGGGACAGGGGGCCGTAGCCAAAAACATTCAGTACTTC. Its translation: CASSLGQGAVAKNIQYF. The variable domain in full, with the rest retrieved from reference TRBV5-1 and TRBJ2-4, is KAGVTQTPRYLIKTRGQQVTLSCSPISGHRSVSWYQQTPGQGLQFLFEYFSETQRNKGNFPGRFSGRQFSNSRSEMNVSTLELGDSALYLCASSLGQGAVAKNIQYFGAGTRLSVL.

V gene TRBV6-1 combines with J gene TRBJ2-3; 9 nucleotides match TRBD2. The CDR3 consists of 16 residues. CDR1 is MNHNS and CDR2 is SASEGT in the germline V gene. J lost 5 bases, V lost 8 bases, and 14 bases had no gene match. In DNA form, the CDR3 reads TGTGCCAGCGGCGTCGAAACTAGCGGGTGGGGAGATACGCAGTATTTT. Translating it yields CASGVETSGWGDTQYF.

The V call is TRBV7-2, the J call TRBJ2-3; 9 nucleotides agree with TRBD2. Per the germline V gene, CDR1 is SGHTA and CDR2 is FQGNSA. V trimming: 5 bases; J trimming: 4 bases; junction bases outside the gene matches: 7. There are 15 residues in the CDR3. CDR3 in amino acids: CASSGLAGFPDTQYF. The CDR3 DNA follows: TGTGCCAGCAGCGGCCTAGCGGGGTTCCCAGATACGCAGTATTTT.

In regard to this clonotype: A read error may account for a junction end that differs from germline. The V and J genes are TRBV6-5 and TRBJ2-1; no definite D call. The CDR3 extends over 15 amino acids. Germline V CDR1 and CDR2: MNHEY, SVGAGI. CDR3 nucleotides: TGTGCCAGCAGTTACGGGGTTTACTCCGACAATGAGCAGTTCTTC. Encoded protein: CASSYGVYSDNEQFF.

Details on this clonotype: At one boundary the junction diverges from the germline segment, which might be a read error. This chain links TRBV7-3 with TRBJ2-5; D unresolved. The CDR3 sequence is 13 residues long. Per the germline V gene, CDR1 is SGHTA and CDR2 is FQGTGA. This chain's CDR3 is CVSSLDTRETQYF. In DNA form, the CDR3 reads TGTGTCAGCAGCCTTGATACGAGAGAGACCCAGTACTTC.

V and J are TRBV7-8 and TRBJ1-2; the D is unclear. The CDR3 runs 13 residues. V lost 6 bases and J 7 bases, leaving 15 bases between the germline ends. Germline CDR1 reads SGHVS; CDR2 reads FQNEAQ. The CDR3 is CASSPRGGLGYTF. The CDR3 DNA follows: TGTGCCAGCAGTCCCCGGGGAGGGCTTGGCTACACCTTC.